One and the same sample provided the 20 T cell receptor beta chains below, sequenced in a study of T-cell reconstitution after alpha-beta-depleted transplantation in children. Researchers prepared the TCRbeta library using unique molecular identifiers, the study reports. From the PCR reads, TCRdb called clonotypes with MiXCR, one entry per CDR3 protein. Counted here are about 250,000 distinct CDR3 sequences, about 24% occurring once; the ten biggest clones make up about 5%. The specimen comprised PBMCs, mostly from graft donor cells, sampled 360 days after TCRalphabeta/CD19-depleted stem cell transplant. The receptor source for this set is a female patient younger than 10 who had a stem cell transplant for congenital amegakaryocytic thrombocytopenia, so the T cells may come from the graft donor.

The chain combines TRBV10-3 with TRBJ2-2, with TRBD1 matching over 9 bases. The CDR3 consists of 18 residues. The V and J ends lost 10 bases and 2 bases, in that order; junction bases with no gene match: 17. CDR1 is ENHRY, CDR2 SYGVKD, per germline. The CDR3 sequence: CATDKGQGSYHNTGELFF. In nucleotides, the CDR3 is TGTGCCACAGACAAGGGACAGGGCTCGTACCACAACACCGGGGAGCTGTTTTTT.

This CDR3 is CASSLAGSRGSDTQYF. The CDR3 coding sequence is TGTGCCAGCAGCTTAGCCGGCAGCCGGGGGTCAGATACGCAGTATTTT. This chain uses TRBV7-2 with TRBJ2-3, with D perhaps matching TRBD2 (6 bases). Germline loops: CDR1 SGHTA, CDR2 FQGNSA. The CDR3 totals 16 residues. V lost 0 bases and J 4 bases, leaving 14 bases between the germline ends.

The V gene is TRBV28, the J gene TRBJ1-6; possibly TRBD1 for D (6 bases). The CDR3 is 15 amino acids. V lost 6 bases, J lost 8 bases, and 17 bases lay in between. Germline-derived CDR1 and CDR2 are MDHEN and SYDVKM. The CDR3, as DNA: TGTGCCAGCAGCCGCACCCCGGACAGATATTCACCCCTCCACTTT. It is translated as CASSRTPDRYSPLHF.

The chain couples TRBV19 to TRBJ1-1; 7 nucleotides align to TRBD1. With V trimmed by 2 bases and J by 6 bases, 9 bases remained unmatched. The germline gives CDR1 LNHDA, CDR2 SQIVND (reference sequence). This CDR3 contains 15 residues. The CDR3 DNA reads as TGTGCCAGTAGTATAAGACTCGAGGGGGCGGCTGAAGCTTTCTTT. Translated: CASSIRLEGAAEAFF.

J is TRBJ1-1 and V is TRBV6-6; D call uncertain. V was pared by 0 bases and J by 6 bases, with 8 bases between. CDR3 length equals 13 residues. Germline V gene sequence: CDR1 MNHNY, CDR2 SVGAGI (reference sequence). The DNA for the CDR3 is TGTGCCAGCAGTTACTCGATCCCAGCTGAAGCTTTCTTT. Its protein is CASSYSIPAEAFF.

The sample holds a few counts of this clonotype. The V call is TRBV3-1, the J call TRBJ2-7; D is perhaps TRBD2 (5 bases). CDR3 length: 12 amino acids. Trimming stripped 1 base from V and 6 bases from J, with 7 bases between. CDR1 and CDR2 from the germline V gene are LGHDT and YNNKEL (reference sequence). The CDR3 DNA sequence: TGTGCCAGCAGCCAAGGCGGGCTCGAGCAGTACTTC. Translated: CASSQGGLEQYF.

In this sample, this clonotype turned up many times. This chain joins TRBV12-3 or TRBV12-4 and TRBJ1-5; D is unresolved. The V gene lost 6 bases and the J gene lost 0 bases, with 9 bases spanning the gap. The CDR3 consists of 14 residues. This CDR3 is CASSKVYSNQPQHF. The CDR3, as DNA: TGTGCCAGCAGCAAGGTATATAGCAATCAGCCCCAGCATTTT.

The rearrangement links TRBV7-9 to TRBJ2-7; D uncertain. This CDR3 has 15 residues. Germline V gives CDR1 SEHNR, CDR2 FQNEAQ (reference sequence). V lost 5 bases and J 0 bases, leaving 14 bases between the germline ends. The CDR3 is CASSTPMSSSYEQYF. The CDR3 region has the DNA TGTGCCAGCAGCACACCGATGTCTTCCTCCTACGAGCAGTACTTC.

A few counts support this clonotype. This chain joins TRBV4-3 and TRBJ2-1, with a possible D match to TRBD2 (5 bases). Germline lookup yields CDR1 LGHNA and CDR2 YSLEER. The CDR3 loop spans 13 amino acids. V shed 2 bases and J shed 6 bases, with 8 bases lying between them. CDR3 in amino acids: CASSQSGLNEQFF. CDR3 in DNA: TGCGCCAGCAGCCAAAGTGGACTCAATGAGCAGTTCTTC.

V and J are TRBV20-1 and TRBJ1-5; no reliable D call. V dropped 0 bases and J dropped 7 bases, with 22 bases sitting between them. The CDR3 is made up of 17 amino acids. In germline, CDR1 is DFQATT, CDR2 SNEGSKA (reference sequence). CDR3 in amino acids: CSAREPLGFRVSQPQHF. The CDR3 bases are TGCAGTGCTAGAGAGCCTCTAGGGTTTCGGGTTTCCCAGCCCCAGCATTTT.

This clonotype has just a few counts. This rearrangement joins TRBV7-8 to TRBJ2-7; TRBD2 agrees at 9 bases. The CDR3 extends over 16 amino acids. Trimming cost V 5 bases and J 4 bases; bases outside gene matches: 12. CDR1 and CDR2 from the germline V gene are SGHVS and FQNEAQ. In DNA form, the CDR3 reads TGTGCCAGCAGCCTACGACAGGCGGGGGGGGATTACGAGCAGTACTTC. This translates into CASSLRQAGGDYEQYF.

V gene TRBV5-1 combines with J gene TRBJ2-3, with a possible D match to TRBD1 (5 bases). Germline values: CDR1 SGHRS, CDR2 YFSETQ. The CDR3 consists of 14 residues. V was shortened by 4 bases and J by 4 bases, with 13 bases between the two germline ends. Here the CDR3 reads CASSLQGQSDTQYF. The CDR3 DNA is TGCGCCAGCAGCCTGCAGGGTCAATCAGATACGCAGTATTTT.

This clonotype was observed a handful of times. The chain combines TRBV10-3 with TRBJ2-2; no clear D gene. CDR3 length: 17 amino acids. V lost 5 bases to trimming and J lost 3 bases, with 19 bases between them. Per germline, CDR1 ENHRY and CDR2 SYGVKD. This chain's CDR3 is CAISKTGWLTDTGELFF. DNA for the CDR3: TGTGCCATCAGTAAGACGGGCTGGCTTACGGACACCGGGGAGCTGTTTTTT.

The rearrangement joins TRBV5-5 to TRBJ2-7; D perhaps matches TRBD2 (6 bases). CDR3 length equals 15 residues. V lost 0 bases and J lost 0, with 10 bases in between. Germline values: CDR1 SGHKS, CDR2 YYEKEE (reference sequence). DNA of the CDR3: TGTGCCAGCAGCTTGGGGAGGGCCCTCTCCTACGAGCAGTACTTC. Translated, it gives CASSLGRALSYEQYF.

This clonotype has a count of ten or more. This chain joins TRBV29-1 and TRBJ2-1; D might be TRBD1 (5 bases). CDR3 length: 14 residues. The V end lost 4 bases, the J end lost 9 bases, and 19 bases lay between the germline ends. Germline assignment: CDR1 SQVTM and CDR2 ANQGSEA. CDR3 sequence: CSVVVRGATGEQFF. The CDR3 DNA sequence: TGCAGCGTTGTCGTAAGGGGTGCGACTGGTGAGCAGTTCTTC.

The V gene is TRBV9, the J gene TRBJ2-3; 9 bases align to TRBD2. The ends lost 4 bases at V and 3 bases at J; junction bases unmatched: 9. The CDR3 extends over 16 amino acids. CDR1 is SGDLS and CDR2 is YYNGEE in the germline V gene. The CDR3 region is CASSPRLAAITDTQYF. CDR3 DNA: TGTGCCAGCAGCCCAAGACTAGCGGCTATAACAGATACGCAGTATTTT.

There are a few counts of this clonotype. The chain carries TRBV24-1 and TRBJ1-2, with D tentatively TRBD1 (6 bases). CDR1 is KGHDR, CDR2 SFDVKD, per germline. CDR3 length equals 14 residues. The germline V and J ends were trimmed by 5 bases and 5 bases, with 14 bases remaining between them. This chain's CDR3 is CATSGMDRPYGYTF. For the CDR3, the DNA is TGTGCCACCAGTGGGATGGACAGACCTTATGGCTACACCTTC.

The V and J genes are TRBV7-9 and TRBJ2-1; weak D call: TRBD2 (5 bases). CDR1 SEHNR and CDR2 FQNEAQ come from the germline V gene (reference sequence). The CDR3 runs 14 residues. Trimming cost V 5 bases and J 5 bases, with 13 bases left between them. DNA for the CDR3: TGTGCCAGCAGCCCCACTAGAAACCACAATGAGCAGTTCTTC. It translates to CASSPTRNHNEQFF.

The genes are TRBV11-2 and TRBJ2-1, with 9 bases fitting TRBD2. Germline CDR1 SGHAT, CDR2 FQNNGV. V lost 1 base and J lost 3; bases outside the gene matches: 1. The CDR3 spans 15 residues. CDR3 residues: CASSLGRGGYNEQFF. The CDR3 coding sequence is TGTGCCAGCAGCTTAGGGCGGGGGGGCTACAATGAGCAGTTCTTC.

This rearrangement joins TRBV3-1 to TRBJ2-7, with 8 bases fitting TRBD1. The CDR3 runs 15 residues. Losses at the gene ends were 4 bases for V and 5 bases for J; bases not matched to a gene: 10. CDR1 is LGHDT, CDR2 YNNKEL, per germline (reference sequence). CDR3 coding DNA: TGTGCCAGCAGCCCGGGGTGGACAGGGACCAACGAGCAGTACTTC. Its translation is CASSPGWTGTNEQYF.